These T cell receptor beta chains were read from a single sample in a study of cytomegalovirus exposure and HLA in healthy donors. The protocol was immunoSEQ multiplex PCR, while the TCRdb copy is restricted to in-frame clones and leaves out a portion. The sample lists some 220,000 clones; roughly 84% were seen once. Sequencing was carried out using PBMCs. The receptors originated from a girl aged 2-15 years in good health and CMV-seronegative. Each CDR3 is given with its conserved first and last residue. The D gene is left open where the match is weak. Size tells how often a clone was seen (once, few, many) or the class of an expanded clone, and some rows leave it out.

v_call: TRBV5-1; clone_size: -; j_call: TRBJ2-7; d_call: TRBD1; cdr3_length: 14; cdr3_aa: CASSLQGQGNEQYF; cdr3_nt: TGCGCCAGCAGCTTGCAAGGACAGGGGAACGAGCAGTACTTC
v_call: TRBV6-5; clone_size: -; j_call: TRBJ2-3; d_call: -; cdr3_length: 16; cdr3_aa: CASSYASRGGTDTQYF; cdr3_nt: TGTGCCAGCAGTTACGCATCCCGCGGGGGCACAGATACGCAGTATTTT
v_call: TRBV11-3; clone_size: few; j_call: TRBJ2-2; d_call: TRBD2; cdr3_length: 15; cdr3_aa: CASSLTSGSPGELFF; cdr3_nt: TGTGCCAGCAGCTTAACTAGCGGGAGTCCCGGGGAGCTGTTTTTT
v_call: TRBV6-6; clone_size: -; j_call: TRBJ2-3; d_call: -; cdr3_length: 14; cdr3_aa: CASMRDWARDTQYF; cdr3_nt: TGTGCCAGCATGAGGGACTGGGCTAGAGATACGCAGTATTTT
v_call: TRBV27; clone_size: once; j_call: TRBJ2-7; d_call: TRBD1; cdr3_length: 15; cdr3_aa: CASSWGTELAYEQYF; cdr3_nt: TGTGCCAGCAGTTGGGGGACAGAGTTAGCCTACGAGCAGTACTTC
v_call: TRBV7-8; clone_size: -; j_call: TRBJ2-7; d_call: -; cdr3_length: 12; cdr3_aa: CASSLVSYEQYF; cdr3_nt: TGTGCCAGCAGCTTAGTATCCTACGAGCAGTACTTC
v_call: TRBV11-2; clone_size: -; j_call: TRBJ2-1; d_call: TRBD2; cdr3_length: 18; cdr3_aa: CASSLGLAGGISYNEQFF; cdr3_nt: TGTGCCAGCAGCTTGGGACTAGCGGGTGGAATCTCCTACAATGAGCAGTTCTTC
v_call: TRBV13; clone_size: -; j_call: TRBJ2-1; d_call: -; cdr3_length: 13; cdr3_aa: CASSLAGYNEQFF; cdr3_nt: TGTGCCAGCAGCTTAGCGGGCTACAATGAGCAGTTCTTC
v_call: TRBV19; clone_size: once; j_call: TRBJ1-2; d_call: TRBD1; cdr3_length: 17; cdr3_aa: CASSISKGQSMNYGYTF; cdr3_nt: TGTGCCAGTAGTATAAGTAAGGGACAGTCGATGAACTATGGCTACACCTTC
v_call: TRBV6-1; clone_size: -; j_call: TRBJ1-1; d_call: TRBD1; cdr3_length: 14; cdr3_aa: CASCWTGCDTEAFF; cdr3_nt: TGTGCCAGCTGCTGGACAGGGTGCGACACTGAAGCTTTCTTT
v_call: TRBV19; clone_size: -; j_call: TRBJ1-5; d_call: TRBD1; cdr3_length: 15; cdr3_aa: CASRRTGDGNQPQHF; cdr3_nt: TGTGCCAGTAGGAGGACAGGCGATGGCAATCAGCCCCAGCATTTT
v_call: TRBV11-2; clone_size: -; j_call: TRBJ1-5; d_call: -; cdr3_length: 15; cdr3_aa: CASSLTGIAGQPQHF; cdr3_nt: TGTGCCAGCAGCTTAACAGGGATAGCGGGTCAGCCCCAGCATTTT
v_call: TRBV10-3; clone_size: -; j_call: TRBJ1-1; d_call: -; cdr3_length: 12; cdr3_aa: CAISRQNTEAFF; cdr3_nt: TGTGCCATCAGTAGACAGAACACTGAAGCTTTCTTT
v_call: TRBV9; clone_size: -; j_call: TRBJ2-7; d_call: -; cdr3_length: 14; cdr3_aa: CASSVDFSSYEQYF; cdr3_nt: TGTGCCAGCAGCGTAGACTTTAGCTCCTACGAGCAGTACTTC
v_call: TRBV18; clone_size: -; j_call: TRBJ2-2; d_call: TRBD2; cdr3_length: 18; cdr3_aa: CASSPTPASGGAGGELFF; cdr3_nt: TGTGCCAGCTCACCAACCCCCGCTAGCGGGGGGGCCGGCGGGGAGCTGTTTTTT
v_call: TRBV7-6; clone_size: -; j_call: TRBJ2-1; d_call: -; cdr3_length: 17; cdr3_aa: CASSPRTAQSSYNEQFF; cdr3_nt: TGTGCCAGCAGCCCAAGGACAGCGCAAAGCTCCTACAATGAGCAGTTCTTC
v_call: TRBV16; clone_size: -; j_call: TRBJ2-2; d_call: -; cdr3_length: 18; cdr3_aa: CASSHPMTGRQNTGELFF; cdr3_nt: TGTGCCAGCAGCCACCCGATGACAGGGAGGCAGAACACCGGGGAGCTGTTTTTT
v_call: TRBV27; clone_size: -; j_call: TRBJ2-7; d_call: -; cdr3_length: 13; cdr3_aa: CASSYAVSYEQYF; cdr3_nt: TGTGCCAGCAGTTATGCAGTTTCCTACGAGCAGTACTTC
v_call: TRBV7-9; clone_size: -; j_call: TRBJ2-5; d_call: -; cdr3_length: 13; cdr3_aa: CASSSPTGETQYF; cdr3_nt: TGTGCCAGCAGCTCCCCGACAGGAGAGACCCAGTACTTC
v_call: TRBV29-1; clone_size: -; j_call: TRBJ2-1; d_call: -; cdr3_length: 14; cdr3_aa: CSGTEVLIYNEQFF; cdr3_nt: TGCAGCGGGACGGAGGTTCTCATCTACAATGAGCAGTTCTTC
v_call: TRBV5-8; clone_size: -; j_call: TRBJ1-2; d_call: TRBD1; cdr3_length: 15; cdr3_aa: CASSLAQGANYGYTF; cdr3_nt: TGTGCCAGCAGCTTAGCTCAGGGGGCGAACTATGGCTACACCTTC
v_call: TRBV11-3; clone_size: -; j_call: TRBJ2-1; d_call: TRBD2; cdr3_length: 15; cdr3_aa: CASSSKREGRNEQFF; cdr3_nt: TGTGCCAGCAGCTCTAAGCGGGAGGGCCGGAATGAGCAGTTCTTC
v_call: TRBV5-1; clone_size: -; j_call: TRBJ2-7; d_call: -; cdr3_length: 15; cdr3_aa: CASSLGAQGLYEQYF; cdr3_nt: TGCGCCAGCAGCTTGGGAGCCCAGGGGCTCTACGAGCAGTACTTC
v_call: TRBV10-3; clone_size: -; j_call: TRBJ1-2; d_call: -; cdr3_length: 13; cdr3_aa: CAISRGGAEGYTF; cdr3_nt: TGTGCCATCAGCCGAGGGGGGGCGGAAGGCTACACCTTC
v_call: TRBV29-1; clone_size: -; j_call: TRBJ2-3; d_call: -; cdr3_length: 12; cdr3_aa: CSVKSIADTQYF; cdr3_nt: TGCAGCGTTAAGAGCATCGCGGATACGCAGTATTTT
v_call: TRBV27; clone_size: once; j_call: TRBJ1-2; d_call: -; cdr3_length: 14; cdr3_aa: CASSLQGVVSGYTF; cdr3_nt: TGTGCCAGCAGTTTGCAAGGGGTGGTATCTGGCTACACCTTC
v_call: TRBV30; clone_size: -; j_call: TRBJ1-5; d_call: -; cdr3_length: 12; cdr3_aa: CAWSSGRQPQHF; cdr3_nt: TGTGCCTGGAGTTCGGGTCGCCAGCCCCAGCATTTT
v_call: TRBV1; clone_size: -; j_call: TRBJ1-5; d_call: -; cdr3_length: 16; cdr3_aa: CTSSQEVRGRDQPQHF; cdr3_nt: TGCACCAGCAGCCAGGAGGTCAGGGGGAGAGATCAGCCCCAGCATTTT